The 4 T cell receptor beta chains given below trace back to one sample, sequenced in a study of blood T cell repertoires in COVID-19. Data came from immunoSEQ multiplex PCR; TCRdb stores just in-frame clones and leaves some out. This table holds some 150,000 clones, roughly nine tenths found once. What was sequenced was peripheral blood. The source of these receptors is a woman between 65 and 79 years old with acute or convalescent COVID-19.

CDR3 in amino acids: CASSSLRQGAQGSPLHF. The DNA of the CDR3 is TGCGCCAGCAGCTCCTTAAGACAGGGGGCTCAGGGATCACCCCTCCACTTT. The chain joins TRBV5-1 to TRBJ1-6; 10 bases line up with TRBD1. This CDR3 comprises 17 residues. Germline V CDR1 and CDR2: SGHRS, YFSETQ. V lost 3 bases to trimming and J lost 10 bases; unmatched junction nucleotides: 13.

The chain couples TRBV19 to TRBJ1-5; possible D gene TRBD1, 5 bases. Per the germline V gene, CDR1 is LNHDA and CDR2 is SQIVND (reference sequence). The CDR3 runs 16 residues. V lost 5 bases and J lost 0, with 14 bases in between. In DNA, the CDR3 is TGTGCCAGTAGTCCCAGGGTCGGGTATAGCAATCAGCCCCAGCATTTT. It yields the protein CASSPRVGYSNQPQHF.

This rearrangement joins TRBV28 to TRBJ1-1, with unresolved D. The V end was cut by 6 bases, the J end by 5 bases, with 22 bases between. The CDR3 extends over 16 amino acids. Germline V gene data show CDR1 as MDHEN and CDR2 as SYDVKM. The CDR3 is CASSFILSEGRTEAFF. In DNA form, the CDR3 reads TGTGCCAGCAGCTTCATCCTATCGGAGGGCCGGACTGAAGCTTTCTTT.

This clone was seen once. The chain combines TRBV4-3 with TRBJ1-2; 10 bases agree with TRBD1. This CDR3 comprises 17 residues. V gave up 4 bases and J gave up 0 bases; unmatched junction bases: 8. CDR1 and CDR2 from the germline V gene are LGHNA and YSLEER. CDR3 protein: CASSRGQGVSANYGYTF. Written as DNA, the CDR3 is TGCGCCAGCAGCCGAGGACAGGGGGTATCAGCTAACTATGGCTACACCTTC.